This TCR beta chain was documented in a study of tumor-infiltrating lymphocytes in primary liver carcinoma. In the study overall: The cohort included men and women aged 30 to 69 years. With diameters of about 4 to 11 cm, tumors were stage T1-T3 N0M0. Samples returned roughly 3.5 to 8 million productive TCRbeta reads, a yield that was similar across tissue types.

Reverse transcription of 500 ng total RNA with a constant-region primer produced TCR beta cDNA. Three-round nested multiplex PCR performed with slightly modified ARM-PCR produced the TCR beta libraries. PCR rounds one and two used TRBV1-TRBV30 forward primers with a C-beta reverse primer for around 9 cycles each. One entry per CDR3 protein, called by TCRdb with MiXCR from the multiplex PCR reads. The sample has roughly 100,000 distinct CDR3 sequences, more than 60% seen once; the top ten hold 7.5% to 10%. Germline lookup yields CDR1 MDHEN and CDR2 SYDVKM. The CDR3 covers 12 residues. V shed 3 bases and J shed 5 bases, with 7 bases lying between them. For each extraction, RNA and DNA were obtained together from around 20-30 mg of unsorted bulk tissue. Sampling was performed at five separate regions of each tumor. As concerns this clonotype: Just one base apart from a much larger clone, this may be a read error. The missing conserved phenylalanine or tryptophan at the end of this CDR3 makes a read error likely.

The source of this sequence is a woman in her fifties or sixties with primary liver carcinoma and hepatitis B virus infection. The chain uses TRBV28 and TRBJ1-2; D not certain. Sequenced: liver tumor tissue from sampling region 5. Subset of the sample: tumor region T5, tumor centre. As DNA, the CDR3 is TGTGCCAGCAGTTTGGCAGCATATGGCTACACCATC. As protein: CASSLAAYGYTI.